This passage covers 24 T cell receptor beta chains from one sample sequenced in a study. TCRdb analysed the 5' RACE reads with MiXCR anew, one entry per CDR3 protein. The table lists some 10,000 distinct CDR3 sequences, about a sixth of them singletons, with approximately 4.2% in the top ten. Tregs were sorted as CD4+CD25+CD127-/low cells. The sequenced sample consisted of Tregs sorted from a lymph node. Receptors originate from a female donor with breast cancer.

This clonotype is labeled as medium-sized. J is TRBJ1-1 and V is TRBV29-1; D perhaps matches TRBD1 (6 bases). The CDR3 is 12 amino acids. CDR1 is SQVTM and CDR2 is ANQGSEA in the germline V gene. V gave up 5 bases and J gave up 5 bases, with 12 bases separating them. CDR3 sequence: CSVFSQGTEAFF. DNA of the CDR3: TGCAGCGTTTTCTCCCAGGGGACTGAAGCTTTCTTT.

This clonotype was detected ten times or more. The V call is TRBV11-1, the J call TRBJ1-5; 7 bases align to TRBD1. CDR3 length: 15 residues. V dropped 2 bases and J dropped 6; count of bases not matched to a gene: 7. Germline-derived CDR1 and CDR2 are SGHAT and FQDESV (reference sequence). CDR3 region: CASSLRQGISQPQHF. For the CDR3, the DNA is TGTGCCAGCAGCTTACGACAGGGAATAAGTCAGCCCCAGCATTTT.

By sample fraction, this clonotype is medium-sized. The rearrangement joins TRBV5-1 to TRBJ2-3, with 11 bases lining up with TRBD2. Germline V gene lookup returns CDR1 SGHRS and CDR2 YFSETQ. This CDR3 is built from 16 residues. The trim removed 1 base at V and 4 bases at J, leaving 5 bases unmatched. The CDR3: CASSLTSGSFADTQYF. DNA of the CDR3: TGCGCCAGCAGCTTGACTAGCGGGAGTTTCGCAGATACGCAGTATTTT. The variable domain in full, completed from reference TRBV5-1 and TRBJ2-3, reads KAGVTQTPRYLIKTRGQQVTLSCSPISGHRSVSWYQQTPGQGLQFLFEYFSETQRNKGNFPGRFSGRQFSNSRSEMNVSTLELGDSALYLCASSLTSGSFADTQYFGPGTRLTVL.

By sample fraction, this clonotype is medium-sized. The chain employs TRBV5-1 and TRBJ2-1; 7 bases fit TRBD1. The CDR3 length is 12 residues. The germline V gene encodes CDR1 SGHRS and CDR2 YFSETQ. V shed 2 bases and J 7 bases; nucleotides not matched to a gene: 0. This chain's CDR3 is CASSLQGNEQFF. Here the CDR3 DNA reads TGCGCCAGCAGCTTACAGGGGAATGAGCAGTTCTTC.

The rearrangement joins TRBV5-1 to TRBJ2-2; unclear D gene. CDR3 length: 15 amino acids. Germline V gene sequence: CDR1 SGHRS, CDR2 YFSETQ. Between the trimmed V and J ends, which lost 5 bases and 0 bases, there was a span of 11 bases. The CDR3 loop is CASRPPVANTGELFF. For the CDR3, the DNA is TGCGCCAGCAGACCCCCCGTTGCGAACACCGGGGAGCTGTTTTTT.

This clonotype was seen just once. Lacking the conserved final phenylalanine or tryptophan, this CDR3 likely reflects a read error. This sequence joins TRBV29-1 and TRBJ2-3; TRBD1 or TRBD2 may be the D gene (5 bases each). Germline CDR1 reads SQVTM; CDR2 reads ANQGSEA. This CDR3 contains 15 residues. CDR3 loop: CSVPHQRRGTETQYC. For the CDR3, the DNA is TGCAGCGTCCCCCACCAGCGCCGGGGCACAGAGACGCAGTATTGT.

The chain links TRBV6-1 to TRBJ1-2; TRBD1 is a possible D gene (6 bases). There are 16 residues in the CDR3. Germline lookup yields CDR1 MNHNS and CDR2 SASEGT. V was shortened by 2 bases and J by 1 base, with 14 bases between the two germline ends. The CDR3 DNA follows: TGTGCCAGCAGTGAATCTATGGGGGGCTTTAACTATGGCTACACCTTC. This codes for CASSESMGGFNYGYTF.

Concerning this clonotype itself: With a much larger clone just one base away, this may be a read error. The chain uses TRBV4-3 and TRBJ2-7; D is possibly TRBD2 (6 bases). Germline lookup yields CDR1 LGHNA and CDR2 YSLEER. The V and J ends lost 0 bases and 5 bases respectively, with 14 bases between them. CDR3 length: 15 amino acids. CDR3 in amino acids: CASSQDGRGLDEQYF. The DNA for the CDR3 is TGCGCCAGCAGCCAAGACGGGAGAGGGTTGGACGAGCAGTACTTC.

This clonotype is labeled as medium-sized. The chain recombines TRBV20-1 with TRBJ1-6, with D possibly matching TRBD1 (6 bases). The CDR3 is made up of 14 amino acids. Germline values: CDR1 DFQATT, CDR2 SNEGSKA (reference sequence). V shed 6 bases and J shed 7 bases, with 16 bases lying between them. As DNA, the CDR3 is TGCAGTGCCACGAGCGGGCAGGGGAATTCACCCCTCCACTTT. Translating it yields CSATSGQGNSPLHF.

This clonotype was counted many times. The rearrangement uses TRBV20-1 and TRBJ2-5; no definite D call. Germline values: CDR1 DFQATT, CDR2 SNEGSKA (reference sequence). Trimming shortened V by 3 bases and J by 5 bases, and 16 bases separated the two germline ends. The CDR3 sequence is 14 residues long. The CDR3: CSASASGFWETQYF. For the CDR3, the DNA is TGCAGTGCTAGCGCGTCCGGGTTTTGGGAGACCCAGTACTTC.

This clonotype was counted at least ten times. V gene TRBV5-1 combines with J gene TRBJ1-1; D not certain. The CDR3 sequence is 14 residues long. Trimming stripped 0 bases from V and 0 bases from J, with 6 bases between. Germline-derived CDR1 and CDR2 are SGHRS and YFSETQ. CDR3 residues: CASSLGSLNTEAFF. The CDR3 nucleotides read TGCGCCAGCAGCTTGGGTAGCCTGAACACTGAAGCTTTCTTT.

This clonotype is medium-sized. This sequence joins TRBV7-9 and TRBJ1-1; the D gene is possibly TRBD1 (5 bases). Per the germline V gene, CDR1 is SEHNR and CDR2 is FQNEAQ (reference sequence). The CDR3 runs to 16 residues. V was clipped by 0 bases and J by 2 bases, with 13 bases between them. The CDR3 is CASSLALAGSNTEAFF. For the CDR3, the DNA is TGTGCCAGCAGCTTAGCGCTGGCAGGGTCTAACACTGAAGCTTTCTTT.

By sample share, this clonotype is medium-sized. As DNA, the CDR3 is TGTGCCAGCAGCCGGGGCGCGGGGAGCACAGATACGCAGTATTTT. As protein: CASSRGAGSTDTQYF. This chain uses TRBV3-1 with TRBJ2-3; weak D call: TRBD2 (6 bases). The CDR3 spans 15 residues. The germline V gene encodes CDR1 LGHDT and CDR2 YNNKEL (reference sequence). V gave up 4 bases and J gave up 0 bases, with 11 bases separating them.

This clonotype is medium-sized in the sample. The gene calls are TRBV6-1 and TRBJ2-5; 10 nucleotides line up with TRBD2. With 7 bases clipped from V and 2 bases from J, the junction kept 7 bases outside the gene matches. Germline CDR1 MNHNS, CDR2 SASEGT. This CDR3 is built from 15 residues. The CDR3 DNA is TGTGCCAGCACTGGCTGGACTAGCGGTCAAGAGACCCAGTACTTC. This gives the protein CASTGWTSGQETQYF.

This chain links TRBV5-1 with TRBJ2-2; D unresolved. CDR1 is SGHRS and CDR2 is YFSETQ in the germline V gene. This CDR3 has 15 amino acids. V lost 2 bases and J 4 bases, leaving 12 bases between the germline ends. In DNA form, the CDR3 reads TGCGCCAGCAGCTTAACAGAGCCAAGCACCGGGGAGCTGTTTTTT. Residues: CASSLTEPSTGELFF.

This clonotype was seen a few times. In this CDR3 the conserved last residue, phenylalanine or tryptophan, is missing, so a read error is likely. CDR3 sequence: CASRGQSPMQYL. In DNA form, the CDR3 reads TGTGCCAGCAGAGGACAGTCCCCTATGCAGTATTTG. The V gene is TRBV28, the J gene TRBJ2-3; TRBD1 might be the D (6 bases). Trimming pared 6 bases from V and 11 bases from J, leaving 15 bases between. This CDR3 has 12 amino acids. Germline V CDR1 and CDR2: MDHEN, SYDVKM.

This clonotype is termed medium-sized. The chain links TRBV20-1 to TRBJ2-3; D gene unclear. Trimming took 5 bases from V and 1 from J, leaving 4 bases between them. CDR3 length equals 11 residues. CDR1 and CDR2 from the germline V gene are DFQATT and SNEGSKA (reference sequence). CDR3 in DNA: TGCAGTGCTGAGGGCACAGATACGCAGTATTTT. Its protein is CSAEGTDTQYF.

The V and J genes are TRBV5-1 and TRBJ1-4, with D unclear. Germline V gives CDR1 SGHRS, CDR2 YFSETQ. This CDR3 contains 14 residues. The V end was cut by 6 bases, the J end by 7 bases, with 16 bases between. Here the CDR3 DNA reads TGCGCCAGCAACCCCTCGGGATCAGGTGAAAAACTGTTTTTT. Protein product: CASNPSGSGEKLFF.

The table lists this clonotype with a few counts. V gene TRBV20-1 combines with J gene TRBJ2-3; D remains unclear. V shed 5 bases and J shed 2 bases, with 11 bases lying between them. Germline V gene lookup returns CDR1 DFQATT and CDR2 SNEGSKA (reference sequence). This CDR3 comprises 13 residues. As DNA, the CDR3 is TGCAGTGCTTCTCCCTTTGTCACAGATACGCAGTATTTT. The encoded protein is CSASPFVTDTQYF.

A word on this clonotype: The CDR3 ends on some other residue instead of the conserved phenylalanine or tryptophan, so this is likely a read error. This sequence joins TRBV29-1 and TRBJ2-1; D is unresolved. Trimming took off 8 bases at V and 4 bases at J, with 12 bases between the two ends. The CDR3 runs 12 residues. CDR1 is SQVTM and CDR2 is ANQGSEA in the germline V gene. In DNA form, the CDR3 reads TGCAGCTCGTGTCTGGTTTACAATGAGCAGTTCGTC. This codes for CSSCLVYNEQFV.

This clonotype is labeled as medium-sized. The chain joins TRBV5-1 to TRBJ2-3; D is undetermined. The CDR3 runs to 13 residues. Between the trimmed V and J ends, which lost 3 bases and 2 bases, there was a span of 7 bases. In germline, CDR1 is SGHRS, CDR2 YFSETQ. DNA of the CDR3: TGCGCCAGCAGCTCGCCCCCCACAGATACGCAGTATTTT. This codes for CASSSPPTDTQYF.

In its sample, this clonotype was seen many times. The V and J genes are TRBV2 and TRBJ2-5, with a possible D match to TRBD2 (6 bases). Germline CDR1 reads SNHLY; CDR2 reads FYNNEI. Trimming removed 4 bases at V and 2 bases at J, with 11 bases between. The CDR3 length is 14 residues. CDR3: CASSGGGGQETQYF. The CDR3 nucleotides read TGTGCCAGCAGTGGGGGTGGGGGGCAAGAGACCCAGTACTTC.

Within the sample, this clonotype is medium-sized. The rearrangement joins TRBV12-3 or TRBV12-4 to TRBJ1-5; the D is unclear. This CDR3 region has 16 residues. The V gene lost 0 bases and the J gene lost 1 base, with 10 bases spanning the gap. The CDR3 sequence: CASSLAGGSSNQPQHF. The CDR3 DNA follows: TGTGCCAGCAGTTTAGCGGGCGGGTCCAGCAATCAGCCCCAGCATTTT.

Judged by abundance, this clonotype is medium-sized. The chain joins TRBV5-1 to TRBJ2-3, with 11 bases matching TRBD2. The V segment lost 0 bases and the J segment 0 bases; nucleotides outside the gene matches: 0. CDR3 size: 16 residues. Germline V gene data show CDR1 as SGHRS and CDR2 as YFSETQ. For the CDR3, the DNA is TGCGCCAGCAGCTTGGGACTAGCGGGAAGCACAGATACGCAGTATTTT. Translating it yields CASSLGLAGSTDTQYF.